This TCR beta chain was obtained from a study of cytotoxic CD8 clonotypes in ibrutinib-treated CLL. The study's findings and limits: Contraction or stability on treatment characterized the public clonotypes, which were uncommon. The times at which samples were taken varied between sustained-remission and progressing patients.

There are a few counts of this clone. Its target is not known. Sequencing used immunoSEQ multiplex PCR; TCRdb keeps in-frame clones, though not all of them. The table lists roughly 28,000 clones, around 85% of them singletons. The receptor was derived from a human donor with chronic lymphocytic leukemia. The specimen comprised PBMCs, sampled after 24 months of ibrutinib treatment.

The CDR3 DNA reads as TGTGCCAGCAGTTTATCGGGGAGCGGCAATCAGCCCCAGCATTTT. It specifies CASSLSGSGNQPQHF. The chain carries TRBV25-1 and TRBJ1-5; unclear D gene. V dropped 5 bases and J dropped 2 bases, with 13 bases sitting between them. CDR3 length: 15 residues. CDR1 MGHDK and CDR2 SYGVNS come from the germline V gene. Full variable domain (rest looked up from reference TRBV25-1 and TRBJ1-5): EADIYQTPRYLVIGTGKKITLECSQTMGHDKMYWYQQDPGMELHLIHYSYGVNSTEKGDLSSESTVSRIRTEHFPLTLESARPSHTSQYLCASSLSGSGNQPQHFGDGTRLSIL.